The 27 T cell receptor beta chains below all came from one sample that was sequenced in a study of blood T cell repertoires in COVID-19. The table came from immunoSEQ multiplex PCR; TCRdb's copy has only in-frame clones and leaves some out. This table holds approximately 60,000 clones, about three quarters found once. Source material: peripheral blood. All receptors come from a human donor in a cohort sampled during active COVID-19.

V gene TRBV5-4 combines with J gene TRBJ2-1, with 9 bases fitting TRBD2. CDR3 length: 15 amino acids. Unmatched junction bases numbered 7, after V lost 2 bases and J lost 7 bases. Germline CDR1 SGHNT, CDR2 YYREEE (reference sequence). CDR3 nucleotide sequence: TGTGCCAGCAGCTTAAGGACTAGCGTGGGGAATGAGCAGTTCTTC. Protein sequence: CASSLRTSVGNEQFF.

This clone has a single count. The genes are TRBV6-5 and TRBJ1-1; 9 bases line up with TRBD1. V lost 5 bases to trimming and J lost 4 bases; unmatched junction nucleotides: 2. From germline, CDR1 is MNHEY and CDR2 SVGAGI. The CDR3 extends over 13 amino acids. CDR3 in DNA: TGTGCCAGCAGTCCACAGGGGGCCACTGAAGCTTTCTTT. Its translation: CASSPQGATEAFF.

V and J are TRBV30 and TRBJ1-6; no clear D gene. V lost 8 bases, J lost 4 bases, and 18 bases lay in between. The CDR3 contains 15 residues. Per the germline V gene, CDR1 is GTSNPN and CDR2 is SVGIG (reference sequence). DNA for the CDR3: TGTGCCCGGGCCCTAAGGAGCCCTTATAATTCACCCCTCCACTTT. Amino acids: CARALRSPYNSPLHF.

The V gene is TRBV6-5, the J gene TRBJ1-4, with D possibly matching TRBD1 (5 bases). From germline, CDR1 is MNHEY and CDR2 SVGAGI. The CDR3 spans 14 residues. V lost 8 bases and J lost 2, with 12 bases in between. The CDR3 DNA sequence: TGTGCCAGCTCAAGGGGTTCGACTAATGAAAAACTGTTTTTT. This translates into CASSRGSTNEKLFF.

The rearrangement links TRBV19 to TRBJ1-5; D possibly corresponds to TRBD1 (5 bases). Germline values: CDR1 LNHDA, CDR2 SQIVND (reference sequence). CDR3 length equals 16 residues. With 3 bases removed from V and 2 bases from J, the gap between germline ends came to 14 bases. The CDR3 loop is CASSMVGSGGNQPQHF. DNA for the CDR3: TGTGCCAGTAGTATGGTGGGTTCGGGGGGCAATCAGCCCCAGCATTTT.

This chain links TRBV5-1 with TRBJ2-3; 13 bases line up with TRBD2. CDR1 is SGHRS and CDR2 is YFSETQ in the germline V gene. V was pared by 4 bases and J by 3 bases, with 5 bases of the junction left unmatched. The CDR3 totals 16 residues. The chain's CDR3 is CASSPRTSGGTDTQYF. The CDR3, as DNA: TGCGCCAGCAGCCCTCGGACTAGCGGGGGAACAGATACGCAGTATTTT. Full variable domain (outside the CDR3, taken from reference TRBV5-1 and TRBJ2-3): KAGVTQTPRYLIKTRGQQVTLSCSPISGHRSVSWYQQTPGQGLQFLFEYFSETQRNKGNFPGRFSGRQFSNSRSEMNVSTLELGDSALYLCASSPRTSGGTDTQYFGPGTRLTVL.

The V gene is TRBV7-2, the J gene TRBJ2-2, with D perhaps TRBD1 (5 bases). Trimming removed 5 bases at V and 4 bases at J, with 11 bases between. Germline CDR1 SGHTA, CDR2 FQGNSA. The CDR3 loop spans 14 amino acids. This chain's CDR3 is CASSRDRGTGELFF. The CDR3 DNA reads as TGTGCCAGCAGCAGAGATAGGGGCACCGGGGAGCTGTTTTTT.

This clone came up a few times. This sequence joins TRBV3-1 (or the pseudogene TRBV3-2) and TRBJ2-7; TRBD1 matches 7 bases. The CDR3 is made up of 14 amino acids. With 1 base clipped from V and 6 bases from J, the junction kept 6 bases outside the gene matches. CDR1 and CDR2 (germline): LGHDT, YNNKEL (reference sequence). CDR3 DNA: TGTGCCAGCAGCCAAGCTTCTCCAGGGGGCGAGCAGTACTTC. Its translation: CASSQASPGGEQYF.

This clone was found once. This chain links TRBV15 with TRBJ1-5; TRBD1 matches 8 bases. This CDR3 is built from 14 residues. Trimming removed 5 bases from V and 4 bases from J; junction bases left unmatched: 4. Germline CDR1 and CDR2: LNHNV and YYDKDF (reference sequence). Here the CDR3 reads CATSEDRVNQPQHF. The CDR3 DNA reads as TGTGCCACCAGCGAGGACAGGGTGAATCAGCCCCAGCATTTT.

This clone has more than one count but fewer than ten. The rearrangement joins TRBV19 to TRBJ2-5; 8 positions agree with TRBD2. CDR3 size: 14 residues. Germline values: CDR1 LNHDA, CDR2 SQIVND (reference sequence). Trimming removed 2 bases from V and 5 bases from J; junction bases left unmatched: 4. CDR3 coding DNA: TGTGCCAGTAGTATACGGGGGGGCGATGAGACCCAGTACTTC. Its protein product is CASSIRGGDETQYF. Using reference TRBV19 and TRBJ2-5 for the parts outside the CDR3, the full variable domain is DGGITQSPKYLFRKEGQNVTLSCEQNLNHDAMYWYRQDPGQGLRLIYYSQIVNDFQKGDIAEGYSVSREKKESFPLTVTSAQKNPTAFYLCASSIRGGDETQYFGPGTRLLVL.

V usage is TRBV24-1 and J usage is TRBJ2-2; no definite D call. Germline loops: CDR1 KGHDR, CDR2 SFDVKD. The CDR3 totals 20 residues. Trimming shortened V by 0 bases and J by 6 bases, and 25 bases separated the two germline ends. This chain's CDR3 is CATSDLIRKNPPRFPGELFF. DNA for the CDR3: TGTGCCACCAGTGATTTGATCAGAAAGAACCCGCCCAGGTTCCCCGGGGAGCTGTTTTTT.

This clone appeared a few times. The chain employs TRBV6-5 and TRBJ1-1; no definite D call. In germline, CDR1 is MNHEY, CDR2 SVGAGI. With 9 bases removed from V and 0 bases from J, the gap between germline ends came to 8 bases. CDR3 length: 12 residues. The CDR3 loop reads CASRRMNTEAFF. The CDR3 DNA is TGTGCCAGTAGAAGAATGAACACTGAAGCTTTCTTT.

The DNA for the CDR3 is TGTGCCAGCAGCTCCGTCATGGGGGGGCAAGGAAACACCATATATTTT. Its protein product is CASSSVMGGQGNTIYF. This rearrangement joins TRBV7-6 to TRBJ1-3; tentative D call: TRBD1 (6 bases). Per germline, CDR1 SGHVS and CDR2 FNYEAQ. CDR3 size: 16 residues. V was shortened by 4 bases and J by 4 bases, with 17 bases between the two germline ends. The complete variable domain, with remaining parts taken from reference TRBV7-6 and TRBJ1-3, reads GAGVSQSPRYKVTKRGQDVALRCDPISGHVSLYWYRQALGQGPEFLTYFNYEAQQDKSGLPNDRFSAERPEGSISTLTIQRTEQRDSAMYRCASSSVMGGQGNTIYFGEGSWLTVV.

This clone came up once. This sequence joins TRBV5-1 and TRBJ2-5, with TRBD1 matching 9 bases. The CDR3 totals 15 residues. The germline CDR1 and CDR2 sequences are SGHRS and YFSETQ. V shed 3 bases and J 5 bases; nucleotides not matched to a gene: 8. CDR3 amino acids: CASSSMGDREETQYF. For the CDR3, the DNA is TGCGCCAGCAGCTCGATGGGGGACAGGGAGGAGACCCAGTACTTC.

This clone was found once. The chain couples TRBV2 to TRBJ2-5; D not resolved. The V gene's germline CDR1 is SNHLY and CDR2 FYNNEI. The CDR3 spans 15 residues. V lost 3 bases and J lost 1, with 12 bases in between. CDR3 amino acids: CASSDRLRGQETQYF. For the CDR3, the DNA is TGTGCCAGCAGTGATCGATTGCGCGGCCAAGAGACCCAGTACTTC.

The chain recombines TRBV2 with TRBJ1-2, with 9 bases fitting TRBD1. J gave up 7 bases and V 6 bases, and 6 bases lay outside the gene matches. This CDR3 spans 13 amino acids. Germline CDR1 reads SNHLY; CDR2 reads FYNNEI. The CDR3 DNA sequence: TGTGCCAGCAGCGAAACAGGGGGCGTTGGCTACACCTTC. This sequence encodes CASSETGGVGYTF. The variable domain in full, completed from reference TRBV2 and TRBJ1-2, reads EPEVTQTPSHQVTQMGQEVILRCVPISNHLYFYWYRQILGQKVEFLVSFYNNEISEKSEIFDDQFSVERPDGSNFTLKIRSTKLEDSAMYFCASSETGGVGYTFGSGTRLTVV.

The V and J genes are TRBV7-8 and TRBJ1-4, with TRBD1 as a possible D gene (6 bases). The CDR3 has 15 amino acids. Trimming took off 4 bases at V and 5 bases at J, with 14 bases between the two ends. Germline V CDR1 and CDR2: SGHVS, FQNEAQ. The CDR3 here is CASSSYRAQNEKLFF. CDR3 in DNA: TGTGCCAGCAGCTCCTACAGGGCGCAGAATGAAAAACTGTTTTTT.

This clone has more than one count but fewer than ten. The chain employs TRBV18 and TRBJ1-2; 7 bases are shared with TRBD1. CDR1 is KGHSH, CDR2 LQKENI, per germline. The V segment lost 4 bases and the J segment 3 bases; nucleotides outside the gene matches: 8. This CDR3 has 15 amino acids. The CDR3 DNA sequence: TGTGCCAGCTCACGTGATACAGGGGTGGACTATGGCTACACCTTC. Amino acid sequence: CASSRDTGVDYGYTF.

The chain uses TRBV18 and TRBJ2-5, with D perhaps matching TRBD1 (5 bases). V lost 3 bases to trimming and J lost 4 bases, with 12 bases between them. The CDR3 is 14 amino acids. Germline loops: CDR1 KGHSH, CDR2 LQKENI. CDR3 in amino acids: CASSPQGVGETQYF. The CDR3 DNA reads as TGTGCCAGCTCACCCCAGGGTGTAGGAGAGACCCAGTACTTC.

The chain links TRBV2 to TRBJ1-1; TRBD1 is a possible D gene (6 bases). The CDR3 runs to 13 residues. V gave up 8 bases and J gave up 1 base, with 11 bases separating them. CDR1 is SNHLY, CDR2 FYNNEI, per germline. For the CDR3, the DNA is TGTGCCAGCTGCCGGGACACGAACACTGAAGCTTTCTTT. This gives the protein CASCRDTNTEAFF.

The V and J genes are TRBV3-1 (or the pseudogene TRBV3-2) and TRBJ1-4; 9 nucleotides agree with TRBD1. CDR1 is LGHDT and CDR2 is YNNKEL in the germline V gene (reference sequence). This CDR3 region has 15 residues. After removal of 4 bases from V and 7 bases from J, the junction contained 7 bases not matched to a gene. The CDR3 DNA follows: TGTGCCAGCAGCCCAGGGACAGGGTCGGGTGAAAAACTGTTTTTT. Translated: CASSPGTGSGEKLFF.

DNA for the CDR3: TGTGCCACCAGTGATTTGAAGGGGTCTGAGCAGTTCTTC. It specifies CATSDLKGSEQFF. The V call is TRBV24-1, the J call TRBJ2-1; possibly TRBD1 for D (5 bases). V lost 0 bases, J lost 9 bases, and 8 bases lay in between. This CDR3 region has 13 residues. Germline V gives CDR1 KGHDR, CDR2 SFDVKD.

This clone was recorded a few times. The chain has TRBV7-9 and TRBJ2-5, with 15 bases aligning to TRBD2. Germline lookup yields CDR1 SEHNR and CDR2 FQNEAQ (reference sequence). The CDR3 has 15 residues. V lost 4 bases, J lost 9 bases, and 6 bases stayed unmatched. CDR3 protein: CASSWTSGGASAQYF. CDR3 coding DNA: TGTGCCAGCAGCTGGACTAGCGGGGGGGCCTCGGCCCAGTACTTC.

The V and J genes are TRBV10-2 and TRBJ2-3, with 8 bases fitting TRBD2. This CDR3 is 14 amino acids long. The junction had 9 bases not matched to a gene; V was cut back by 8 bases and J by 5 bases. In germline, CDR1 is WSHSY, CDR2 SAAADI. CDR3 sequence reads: CASRSGGAGDTQYF. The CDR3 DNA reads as TGCGCCAGCCGATCCGGGGGGGCTGGAGATACGCAGTATTTT.

The chain's CDR3 is CASSPFGDSAYEQYF. CDR3 DNA sequence: TGTGCCAGCAGCCCCTTTGGGGACTCGGCCTACGAGCAGTACTTC. V usage is TRBV9 and J usage is TRBJ2-7; possible D gene TRBD2, 6 bases. This CDR3 comprises 15 residues. V shed 4 bases and J shed 2 bases, with 16 bases lying between them. Germline lookup yields CDR1 SGDLS and CDR2 YYNGEE.

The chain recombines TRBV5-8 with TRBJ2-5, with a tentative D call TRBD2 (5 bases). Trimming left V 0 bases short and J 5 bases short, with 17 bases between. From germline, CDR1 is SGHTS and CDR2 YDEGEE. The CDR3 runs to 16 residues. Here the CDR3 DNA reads TGTGCCAGCAGCTTGGTGGGTTGGCTAGAGCGGGAGACCCAGTACTTC. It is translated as CASSLVGWLERETQYF.

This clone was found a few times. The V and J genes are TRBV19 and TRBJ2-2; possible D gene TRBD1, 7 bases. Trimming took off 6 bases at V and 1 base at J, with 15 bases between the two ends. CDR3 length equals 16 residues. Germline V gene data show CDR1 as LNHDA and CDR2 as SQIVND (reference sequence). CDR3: CASRPQGGRNTGELFF. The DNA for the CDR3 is TGTGCCAGTAGGCCGCAGGGGGGAAGGAACACCGGGGAGCTGTTTTTT. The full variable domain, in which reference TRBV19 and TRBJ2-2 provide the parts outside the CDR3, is DGGITQSPKYLFRKEGQNVTLSCEQNLNHDAMYWYRQDPGQGLRLIYYSQIVNDFQKGDIAEGYSVSREKKESFPLTVTSAQKNPTAFYLCASRPQGGRNTGELFFGEGSRLTVL.